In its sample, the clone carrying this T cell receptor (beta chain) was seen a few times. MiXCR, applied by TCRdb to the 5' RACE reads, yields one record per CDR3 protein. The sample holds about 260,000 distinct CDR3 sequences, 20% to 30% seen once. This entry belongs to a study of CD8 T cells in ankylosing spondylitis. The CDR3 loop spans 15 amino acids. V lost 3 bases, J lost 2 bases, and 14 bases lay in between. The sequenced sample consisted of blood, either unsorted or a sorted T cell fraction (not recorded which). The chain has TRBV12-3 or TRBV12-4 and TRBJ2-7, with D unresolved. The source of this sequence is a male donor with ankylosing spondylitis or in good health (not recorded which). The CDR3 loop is CASSFSVHRAYEQYF. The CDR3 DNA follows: TGTGCCAGCAGTTTCTCCGTTCATAGAGCCTACGAGCAGTACTTC.